These T cell receptor beta chains were read from a single sample in a study of cytomegalovirus exposure and HLA in healthy donors. The data were produced by immunoSEQ multiplex PCR, yet TCRdb's version contains in-frame clones alone and is incomplete. The repertoire table contains roughly 220,000 clones. Sample: PBMCs. These TCRs come from a girl aged 2 to 9 in good health and CMV-seropositive. CDR3s include the opening cysteine and the closing phenylalanine or tryptophan. Each record gives: CDR3 protein, CDR3 DNA, J gene, D gene, V gene. The D gene is left open where the match is weak.

CDR3 protein: CASSQSVQGDNEQFF
CDR3 DNA: TGCGCCAGCAGCCAAAGTGTACAGGGAGACAATGAGCAGTTCTTC
J gene: TRBJ2-1
D gene: .
V gene: TRBV4-1

CDR3 protein: CASSLGENYGYTF
CDR3 DNA: TGTGCCAGCAGTTTGGGAGAGAACTATGGCTACACCTTC
J gene: TRBJ1-2
D gene: .
V gene: TRBV28

CDR3 protein: CASSLGFPGQVAKYEQYF
CDR3 DNA: TGTGCCAGCAGCTTAGGATTTCCAGGACAGGTCGCGAAATACGAGCAGTACTTC
J gene: TRBJ2-7
D gene: TRBD1
V gene: TRBV7-9

CDR3 protein: CASSPTGTSSRDEQFF
CDR3 DNA: TGTGCCAGCAGCCCTACCGGGACTAGCTCCCGGGATGAGCAGTTCTTC
J gene: TRBJ2-1
D gene: TRBD2
V gene: TRBV11-3

CDR3 protein: CASRTEGGYTF
CDR3 DNA: TGTGCCAGCAGAACAGAAGGAGGCTACACCTTC
J gene: TRBJ1-2
D gene: .
V gene: TRBV6-6

CDR3 protein: CASMSTGGVTYEQYF
CDR3 DNA: TGTGCCAGCATGTCCACAGGGGGCGTCACCTACGAGCAGTACTTC
J gene: TRBJ2-7
D gene: TRBD1
V gene: TRBV6-5

CDR3 protein: CASSLTGIIGEQFF
CDR3 DNA: TGTGCCAGCAGCTTAACCGGGATTATAGGGGAGCAGTTCTTC
J gene: TRBJ2-1
D gene: .
V gene: TRBV7-9

CDR3 protein: CASSGPRVGPSGDYEQYF
CDR3 DNA: TGTGCCAGCAGCGGACCTAGGGTTGGTCCTAGCGGGGACTACGAGCAGTACTTC
J gene: TRBJ2-7
D gene: TRBD2
V gene: TRBV7-9

CDR3 protein: CASSLGGSNQPQHF
CDR3 DNA: TGTGCCAGCAGCCTTGGAGGTAGCAATCAGCCCCAGCATTTT
J gene: TRBJ1-5
D gene: .
V gene: TRBV28

CDR3 protein: CASSFSGTGPSGNTIYF
CDR3 DNA: TGTGCCAGCAGCTTCTCCGGGACAGGGCCCTCTGGAAACACCATATATTTT
J gene: TRBJ1-3
D gene: TRBD1
V gene: TRBV7-2

CDR3 protein: CASSSGLNTGELFF
CDR3 DNA: TGTGCCAGCAGTAGTGGCCTGAACACCGGGGAGCTGTTTTTT
J gene: TRBJ2-2
D gene: .
V gene: TRBV2

CDR3 protein: CASSEPGGFYEQYF
CDR3 DNA: TGTGCCAGCAGTGAGCCGGGAGGATTCTACGAGCAGTACTTC
J gene: TRBJ2-7
D gene: TRBD2
V gene: TRBV6-1

CDR3 protein: CASSETGNTEAFF
CDR3 DNA: TGTGCCAGCAGTGAAACAGGCAACACTGAAGCTTTCTTT
J gene: TRBJ1-1
D gene: .
V gene: TRBV6-1

CDR3 protein: CASSLGANVLTF
CDR3 DNA: TGTGCCAGCAGCCTTGGGGCCAACGTCCTGACTTTC
J gene: TRBJ2-6
D gene: .
V gene: TRBV7-9

CDR3 protein: CASGQGSRTEAFF
CDR3 DNA: TGTGCCAGCGGGCAGGGAAGTAGGACTGAAGCTTTCTTT
J gene: TRBJ1-1
D gene: .
V gene: TRBV2

CDR3 protein: CASSPEGGRAGYEQYF
CDR3 DNA: TGTGCCAGCAGCCCAGAAGGCGGGCGGGCTGGCTACGAGCAGTACTTC
J gene: TRBJ2-7
D gene: .
V gene: TRBV2

CDR3 protein: CASSPGGTGKGPYEQYF
CDR3 DNA: TGTGCCAGCTCACCAGGGGGGACAGGCAAGGGCCCCTACGAGCAGTACTTC
J gene: TRBJ2-7
D gene: TRBD1
V gene: TRBV18

CDR3 protein: CASSEISRDQYF
CDR3 DNA: TGTGCCAGCAGTGAAATTAGCCGGGATCAGTATTTT
J gene: TRBJ2-3
D gene: .
V gene: TRBV6-1

CDR3 protein: CASSLGARSDEQYF
CDR3 DNA: TGCGCCAGCAGCTTGGGGGCAAGGTCGGACGAGCAGTACTTC
J gene: TRBJ2-7
D gene: .
V gene: TRBV5-1

CDR3 protein: CASSLLPGESEAFF
CDR3 DNA: TGTGCCAGCAGTCTTCTTCCGGGGGAGTCTGAAGCTTTCTTT
J gene: TRBJ1-1
D gene: .
V gene: TRBV28

CDR3 protein: CATSRDRGQETQYF
CDR3 DNA: TGTGCCACCAGCAGAGACAGGGGCCAAGAGACCCAGTACTTC
J gene: TRBJ2-5
D gene: .
V gene: TRBV15

CDR3 protein: CATSRVRGTNEKLFF
CDR3 DNA: TGTGCCACCAGCAGAGTCCGGGGAACTAATGAAAAACTGTTTTTT
J gene: TRBJ1-4
D gene: .
V gene: TRBV15

CDR3 protein: CACAQGPWGGNTIYF
CDR3 DNA: TGTGCCTGCGCACAGGGTCCCTGGGGGGGAAACACCATATATTTT
J gene: TRBJ1-3
D gene: .
V gene: TRBV30

CDR3 protein: CASGGGQETQYF
CDR3 DNA: TGTGCCAGCGGCGGGGGCCAAGAGACCCAGTACTTC
J gene: TRBJ2-5
D gene: TRBD2
V gene: TRBV6-1

CDR3 protein: CASSFGDRAPTDTQYF
CDR3 DNA: TGTGCCAGCAGTTTCGGAGACAGAGCCCCCACAGATACGCAGTATTTT
J gene: TRBJ2-3
D gene: .
V gene: TRBV28

CDR3 protein: CASSPSLGLAGSETQYF
CDR3 DNA: TGTGCCAGCAGTCCTTCCCTCGGACTAGCGGGATCAGAGACCCAGTACTTC
J gene: TRBJ2-5
D gene: TRBD2
V gene: TRBV28

CDR3 protein: CASRGVGAGRETQYF
CDR3 DNA: TGTGCCAGCAGGGGGGTGGGAGCGGGTCGCGAGACCCAGTACTTC
J gene: TRBJ2-5
D gene: .
V gene: TRBV5-4

CDR3 protein: CASSLGQGTDTQYF
CDR3 DNA: TGTGCCAGCAGCTTAGGGCAGGGCACAGATACGCAGTATTTT
J gene: TRBJ2-3
D gene: .
V gene: TRBV7-3

CDR3 protein: CASSFGQVLNEKLFF
CDR3 DNA: TGTGCCAGCAGTTTCGGACAGGTCCTTAATGAAAAACTGTTTTTT
J gene: TRBJ1-4
D gene: TRBD1
V gene: TRBV28

CDR3 protein: CASSFEPYNEQFF
CDR3 DNA: TGCGCCAGCAGCTTCGAGCCTTACAATGAGCAGTTCTTC
J gene: TRBJ2-1
D gene: .
V gene: TRBV5-1

CDR3 protein: CASSSDMGNTIYF
CDR3 DNA: TGTGCCAGCAGTTCAGACATGGGAAACACCATATATTTT
J gene: TRBJ1-3
D gene: .
V gene: TRBV6-5

CDR3 protein: CASSLTSGRRNEQFF
CDR3 DNA: TGTGCCAGCAGTTTAACTAGCGGGAGAAGAAATGAGCAGTTCTTC
J gene: TRBJ2-1
D gene: TRBD2
V gene: TRBV6-5

CDR3 protein: CASSRDRVDEPQHF
CDR3 DNA: TGTGCCAGCAGTCGGGACAGGGTGGACGAGCCCCAGCATTTT
J gene: TRBJ1-5
D gene: TRBD1
V gene: TRBV28

CDR3 protein: CASSERGDTQYF
CDR3 DNA: TGTGCCAGCAGTGAACGGGGGGATACGCAGTATTTT
J gene: TRBJ2-3
D gene: .
V gene: TRBV6-1